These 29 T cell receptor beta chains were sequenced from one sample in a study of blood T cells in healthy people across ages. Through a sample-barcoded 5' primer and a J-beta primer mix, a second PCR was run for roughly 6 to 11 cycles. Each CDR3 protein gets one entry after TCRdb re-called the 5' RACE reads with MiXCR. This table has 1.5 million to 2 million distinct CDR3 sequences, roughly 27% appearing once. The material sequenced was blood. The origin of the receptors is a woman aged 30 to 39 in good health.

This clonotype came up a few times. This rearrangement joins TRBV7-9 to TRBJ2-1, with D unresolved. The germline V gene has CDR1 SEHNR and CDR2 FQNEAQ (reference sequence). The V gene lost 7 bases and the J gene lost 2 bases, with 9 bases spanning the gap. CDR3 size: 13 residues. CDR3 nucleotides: TGTGCCAGCATCGTTAGCCCCTACAATGAGCAGTTCTTC. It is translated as CASIVSPYNEQFF.

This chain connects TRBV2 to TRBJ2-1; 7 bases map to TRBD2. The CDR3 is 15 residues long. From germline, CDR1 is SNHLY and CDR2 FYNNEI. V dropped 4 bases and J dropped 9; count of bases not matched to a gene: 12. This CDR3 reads CASSAGPTSIGEQFF. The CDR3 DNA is TGTGCCAGCAGTGCGGGTCCGACTAGCATAGGTGAGCAGTTCTTC.

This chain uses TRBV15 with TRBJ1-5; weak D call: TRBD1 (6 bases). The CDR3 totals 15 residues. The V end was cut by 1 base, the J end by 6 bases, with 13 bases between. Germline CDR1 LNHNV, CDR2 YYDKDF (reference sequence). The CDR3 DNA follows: TGTGCCACCAGCAGAGGGGCAGGGGATACTCAGCCCCAGCATTTT. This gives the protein CATSRGAGDTQPQHF.

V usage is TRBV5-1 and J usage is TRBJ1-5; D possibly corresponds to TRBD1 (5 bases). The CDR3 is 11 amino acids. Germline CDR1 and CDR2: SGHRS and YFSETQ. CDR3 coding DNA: TGCGCACAGACAGTACATCAGCCCCAGCATTTT. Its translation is CAQTVHQPQHF.

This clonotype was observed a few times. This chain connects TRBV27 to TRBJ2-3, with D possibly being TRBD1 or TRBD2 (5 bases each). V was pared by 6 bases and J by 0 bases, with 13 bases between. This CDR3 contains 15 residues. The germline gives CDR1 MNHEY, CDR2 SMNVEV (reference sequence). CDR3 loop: CASRYRDVSTDTQYF. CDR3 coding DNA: TGTGCCAGCAGATACCGGGACGTAAGCACAGATACGCAGTATTTT.

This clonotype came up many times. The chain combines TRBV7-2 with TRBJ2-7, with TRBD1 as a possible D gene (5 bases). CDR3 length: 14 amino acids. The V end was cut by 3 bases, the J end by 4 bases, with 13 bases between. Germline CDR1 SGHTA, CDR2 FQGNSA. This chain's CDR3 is CASSFRMTDYEQYF. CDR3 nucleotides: TGTGCCAGCAGCTTCCGTATGACAGATTACGAGCAGTACTTC.

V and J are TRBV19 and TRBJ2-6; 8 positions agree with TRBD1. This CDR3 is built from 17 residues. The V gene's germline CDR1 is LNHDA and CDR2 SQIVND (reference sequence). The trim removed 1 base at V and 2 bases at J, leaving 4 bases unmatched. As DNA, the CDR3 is TGTGCCAGTAGTATAGGAACAGGGGGAGCTGGGGCCAACGTCCTGACTTTC. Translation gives CASSIGTGGAGANVLTF.

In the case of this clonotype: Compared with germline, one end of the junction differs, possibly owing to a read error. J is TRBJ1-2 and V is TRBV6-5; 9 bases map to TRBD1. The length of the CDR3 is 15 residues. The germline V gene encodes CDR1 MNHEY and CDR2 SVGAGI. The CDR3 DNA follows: TGTGCCAGCAGTTACAACAGGGGGCCCGGCTATGGCTGCACCTTC. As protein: CASSYNRGPGYGCTF.

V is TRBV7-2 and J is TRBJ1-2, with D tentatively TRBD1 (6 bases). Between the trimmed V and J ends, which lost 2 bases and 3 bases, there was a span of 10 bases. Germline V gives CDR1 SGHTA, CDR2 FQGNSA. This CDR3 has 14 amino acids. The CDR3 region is CASSLSDSYYGYTF. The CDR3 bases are TGTGCCAGCAGCTTATCGGACAGTTACTATGGCTACACCTTC.

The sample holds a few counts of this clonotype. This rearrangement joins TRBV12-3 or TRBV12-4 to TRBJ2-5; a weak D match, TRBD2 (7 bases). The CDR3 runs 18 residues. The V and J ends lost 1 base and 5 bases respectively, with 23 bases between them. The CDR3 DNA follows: TGTGCCAGCAGTTTAGGCTTAATTTCGGGGGGCCTTTTCGAGACCCAGTACTTC. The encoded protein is CASSLGLISGGLFETQYF.

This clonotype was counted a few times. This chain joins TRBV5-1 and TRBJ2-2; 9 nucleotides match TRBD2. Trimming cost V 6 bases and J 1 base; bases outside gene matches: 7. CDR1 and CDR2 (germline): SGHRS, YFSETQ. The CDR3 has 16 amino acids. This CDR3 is CASIYTSGWNTGELFF. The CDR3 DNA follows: TGCGCCAGCATCTATACTAGCGGGTGGAACACCGGGGAGCTGTTTTTT.

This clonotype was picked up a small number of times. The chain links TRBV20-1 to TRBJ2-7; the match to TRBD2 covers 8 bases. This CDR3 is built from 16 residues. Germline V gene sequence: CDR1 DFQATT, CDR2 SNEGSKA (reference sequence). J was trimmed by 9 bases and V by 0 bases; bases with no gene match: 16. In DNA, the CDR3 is TGCAGTGCTAGAGATATCTTGCGGGGGGCCCCGGGGGGGCAGTACTTC. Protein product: CSARDILRGAPGGQYF.

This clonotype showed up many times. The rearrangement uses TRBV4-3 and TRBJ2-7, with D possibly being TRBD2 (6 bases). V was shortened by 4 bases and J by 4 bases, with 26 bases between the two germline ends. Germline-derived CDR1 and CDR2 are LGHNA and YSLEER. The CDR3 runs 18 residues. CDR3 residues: CASSPQGGVDSTPYEQYF. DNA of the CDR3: TGCGCCAGCAGCCCTCAGGGAGGAGTGGACTCAACCCCTTACGAGCAGTACTTC.

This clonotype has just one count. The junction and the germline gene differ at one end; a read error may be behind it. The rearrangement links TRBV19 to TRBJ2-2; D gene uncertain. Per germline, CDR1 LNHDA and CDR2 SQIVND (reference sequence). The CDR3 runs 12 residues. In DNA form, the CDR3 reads TGTTCCAGTAGTATGGACCCCGGGGAGCTGTTTTTT. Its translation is CSSSMDPGELFF.

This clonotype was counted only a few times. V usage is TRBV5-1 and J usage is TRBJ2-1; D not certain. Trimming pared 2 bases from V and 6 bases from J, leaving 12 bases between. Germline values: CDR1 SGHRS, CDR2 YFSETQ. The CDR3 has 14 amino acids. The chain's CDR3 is CASSFRGSGNEQFF. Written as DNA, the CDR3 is TGCGCCAGCAGCTTTCGTGGCTCGGGCAATGAGCAGTTCTTC.

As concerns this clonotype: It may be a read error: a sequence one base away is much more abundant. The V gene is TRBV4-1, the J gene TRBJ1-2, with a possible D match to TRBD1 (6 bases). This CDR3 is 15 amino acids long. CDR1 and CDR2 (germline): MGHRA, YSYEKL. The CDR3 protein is CVSSQDYRERYGYTF. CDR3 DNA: TGCGTCAGCAGCCAAGATTACAGGGAGCGCTATGGCTACACCTTC.

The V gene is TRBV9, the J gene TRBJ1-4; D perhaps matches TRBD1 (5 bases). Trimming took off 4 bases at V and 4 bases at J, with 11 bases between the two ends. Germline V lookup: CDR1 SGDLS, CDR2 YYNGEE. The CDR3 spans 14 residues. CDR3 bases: TGTGCCAGCAGCCCGGGGCGCAGTAATGAAAAACTGTTTTTT. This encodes CASSPGRSNEKLFF.

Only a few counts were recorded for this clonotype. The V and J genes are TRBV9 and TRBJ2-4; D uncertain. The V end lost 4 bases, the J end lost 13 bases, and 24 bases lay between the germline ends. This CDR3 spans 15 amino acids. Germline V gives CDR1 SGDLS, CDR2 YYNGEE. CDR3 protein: CASSPLTHLTDTQYF. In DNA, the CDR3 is TGTGCCAGCAGCCCTCTCACTCACCTCACAGATACGCAGTACTTC. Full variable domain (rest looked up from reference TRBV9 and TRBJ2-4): DSGVTQTPKHLITATGQRVTLRCSPRSGDLSVYWYQQSLDQGLQFLIQYYNGEERAKGNILERFSAQQFPDLHSELNLSSLELGDSALYFCASSPLTHLTDTQYFGAGTRLSVL.

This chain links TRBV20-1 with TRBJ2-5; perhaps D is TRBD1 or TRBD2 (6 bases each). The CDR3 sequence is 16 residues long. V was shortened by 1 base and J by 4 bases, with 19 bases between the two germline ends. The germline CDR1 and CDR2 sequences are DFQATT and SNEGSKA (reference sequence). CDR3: CSARVGGSGWGETQYF. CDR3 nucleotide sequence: TGCAGTGCTAGAGTAGGGGGGTCGGGGTGGGGAGAGACCCAGTACTTC.

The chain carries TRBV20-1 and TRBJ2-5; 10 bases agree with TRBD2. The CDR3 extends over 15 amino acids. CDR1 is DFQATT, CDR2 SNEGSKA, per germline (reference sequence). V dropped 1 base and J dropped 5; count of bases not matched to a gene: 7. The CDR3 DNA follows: TGCAGTGCTAGAGGTAGCGGGAGGCGAGGGGAGACCCAGTACTTC. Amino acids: CSARGSGRRGETQYF.

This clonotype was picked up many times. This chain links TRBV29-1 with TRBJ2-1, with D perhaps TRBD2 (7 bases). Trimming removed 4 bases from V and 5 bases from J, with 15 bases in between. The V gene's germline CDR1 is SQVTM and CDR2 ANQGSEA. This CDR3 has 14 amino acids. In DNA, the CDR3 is TGCAGCGTTGCAAGGCGGGGGCAGAACAATGAGCAGTTCTTC. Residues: CSVARRGQNNEQFF.

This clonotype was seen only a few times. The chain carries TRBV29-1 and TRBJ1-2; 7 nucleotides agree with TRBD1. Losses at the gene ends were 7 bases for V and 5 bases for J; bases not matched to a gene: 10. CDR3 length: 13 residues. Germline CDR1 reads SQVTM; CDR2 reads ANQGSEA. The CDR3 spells CSAGQALSYGYTF. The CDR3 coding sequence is TGCAGCGCCGGACAGGCTCTCTCTTATGGCTACACCTTC.

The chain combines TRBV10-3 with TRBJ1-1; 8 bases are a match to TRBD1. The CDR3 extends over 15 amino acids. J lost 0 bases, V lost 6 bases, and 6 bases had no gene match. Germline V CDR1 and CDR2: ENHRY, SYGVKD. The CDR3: CAISASGGLNTEAFF. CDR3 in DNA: TGTGCCATCAGCGCCTCAGGGGGCCTGAACACTGAAGCTTTCTTT.

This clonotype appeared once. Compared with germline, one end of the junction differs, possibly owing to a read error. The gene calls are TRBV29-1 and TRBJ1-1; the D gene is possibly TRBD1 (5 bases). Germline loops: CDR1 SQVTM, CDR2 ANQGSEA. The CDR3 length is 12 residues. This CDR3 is CSESGRGTETFF. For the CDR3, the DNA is TGCAGTGAATCGGGGCGGGGGACTGAAACTTTCTTT.

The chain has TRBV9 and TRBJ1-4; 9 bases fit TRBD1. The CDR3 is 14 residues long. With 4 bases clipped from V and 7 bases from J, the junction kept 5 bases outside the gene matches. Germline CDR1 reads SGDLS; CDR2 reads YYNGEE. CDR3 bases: TGTGCCAGCAGCATCGGGACAGGGTTTGAAAAACTGTTTTTT. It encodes CASSIGTGFEKLFF.

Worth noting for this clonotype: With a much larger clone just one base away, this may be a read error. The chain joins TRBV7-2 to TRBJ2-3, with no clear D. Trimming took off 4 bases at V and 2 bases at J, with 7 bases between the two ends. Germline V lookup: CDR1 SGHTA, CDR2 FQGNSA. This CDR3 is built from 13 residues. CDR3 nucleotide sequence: TGTGCCAGCAGCTCGGACGCCACAGATACGCAGTATTTT. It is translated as CASSSDATDTQYF.

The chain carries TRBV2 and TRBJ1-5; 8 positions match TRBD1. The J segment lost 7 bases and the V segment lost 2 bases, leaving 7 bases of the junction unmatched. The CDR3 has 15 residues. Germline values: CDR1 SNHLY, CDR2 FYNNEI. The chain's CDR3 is CASSEKGQGGQPQHF. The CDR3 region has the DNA TGTGCCAGCAGTGAAAAAGGACAGGGAGGGCAGCCCCAGCATTTT.

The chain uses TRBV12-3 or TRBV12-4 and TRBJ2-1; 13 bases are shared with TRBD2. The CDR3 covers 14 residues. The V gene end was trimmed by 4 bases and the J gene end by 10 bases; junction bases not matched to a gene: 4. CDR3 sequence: CASSSPGLAGEQFF. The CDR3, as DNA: TGTGCCAGCAGTTCCCCGGGACTAGCGGGGGAGCAGTTCTTC.

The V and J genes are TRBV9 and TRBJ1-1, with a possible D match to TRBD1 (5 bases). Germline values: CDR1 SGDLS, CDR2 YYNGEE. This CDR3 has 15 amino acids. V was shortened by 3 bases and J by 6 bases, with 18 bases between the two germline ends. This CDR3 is CASSARGWGEAEAFF. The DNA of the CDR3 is TGTGCCAGCAGCGCACGGGGATGGGGGGAGGCTGAAGCTTTCTTT.